Here is one T cell receptor (beta chain) with its context. Its antigen remains unknown. The record originates from a study of radiation and T cells in renal cell carcinoma. Indicated time point: blood 4 weeks post-SBRT, at nephrectomy. Treatment described: 15 Gy SBRT to primary tumor, nephrectomy 4 weeks later. Nephrectomy followed 15 Gy stereotactic body radiation by 4 weeks. Serial blood draws occurred at baseline and 2 and 4 weeks post-SBRT. Points from the study as a whole: Top tumor clonotypes rose in blood 2 weeks post-radiation, then contracted.

The assay was immunoSEQ multiplex PCR, and TCRdb's table has in-frame clones only and misses some. The data hold roughly 170,000 clones, with less than 90% observed a single time. Germline V gene lookup returns CDR1 SEHNR and CDR2 FQNEAQ (reference sequence). V was clipped by 5 bases and J by 1 base, with 14 bases between them. This CDR3 has 16 residues. Here the sequenced sample was blood, taken from a patient whose treatment included radiotherapy and nephrectomy. The sequence came from a woman between 50 and 59 years old with renal cell carcinoma. The chain recombines TRBV7-9 with TRBJ2-2; D might be TRBD1 (5 bases). The CDR3 DNA reads TGTGCCAGCAGCCCATCAGGGATGGAGAACACCGGGGAGCTGTTTTTT. Its translation: CASSPSGMENTGELFF. Full variable domain (remainder filled in from reference TRBV7-9 and TRBJ2-2): DTGVSQNPRHKITKRGQNVTFRCDPISEHNRLYWYRQTLGQGPEFLTYFQNEAQLEKSRLLSDRFSAERPKGSFSTLEIQRTEQGDSAMYLCASSPSGMENTGELFFGEGSRLTVL.